This T cell receptor (beta chain) was sequenced for a study of regulatory T cells in long-lasting Graves disease. Construction of TCR beta libraries relied on iRepertoire HTBI primers and on Arm-PCR targeting CDR3 regions. TCRdb called the multiplex PCR reads again in MiXCR, with one record for every CDR3 protein. In the table there are 300,000 to 350,000 distinct CDR3 sequences, less than 20% of which are singletons. The time point: persistent/refractory GD, antithyroid drugs over 5 years with positive TRAb. RNA isolated from PBMCs was used to make the TCR library. V was trimmed by 3 bases and J by 5 bases, leaving 6 bases between them. Germline V CDR1 and CDR2: SGHTA, FQGNSA. CDR3 size: 12 residues.

The sequencing used peripheral blood mononuclear cells (PBMCs), collected when the disease was refractory, from a patient treated with antithyroid drugs. This chain links TRBV7-2 with TRBJ2-3; no clear D gene. This clonotype was sampled from a female donor with Graves disease. The CDR3 bases are TGTGCCAGCAGCTTGCAGCGAGATACGCAGTATTTT. Translation gives CASSLQRDTQYF.